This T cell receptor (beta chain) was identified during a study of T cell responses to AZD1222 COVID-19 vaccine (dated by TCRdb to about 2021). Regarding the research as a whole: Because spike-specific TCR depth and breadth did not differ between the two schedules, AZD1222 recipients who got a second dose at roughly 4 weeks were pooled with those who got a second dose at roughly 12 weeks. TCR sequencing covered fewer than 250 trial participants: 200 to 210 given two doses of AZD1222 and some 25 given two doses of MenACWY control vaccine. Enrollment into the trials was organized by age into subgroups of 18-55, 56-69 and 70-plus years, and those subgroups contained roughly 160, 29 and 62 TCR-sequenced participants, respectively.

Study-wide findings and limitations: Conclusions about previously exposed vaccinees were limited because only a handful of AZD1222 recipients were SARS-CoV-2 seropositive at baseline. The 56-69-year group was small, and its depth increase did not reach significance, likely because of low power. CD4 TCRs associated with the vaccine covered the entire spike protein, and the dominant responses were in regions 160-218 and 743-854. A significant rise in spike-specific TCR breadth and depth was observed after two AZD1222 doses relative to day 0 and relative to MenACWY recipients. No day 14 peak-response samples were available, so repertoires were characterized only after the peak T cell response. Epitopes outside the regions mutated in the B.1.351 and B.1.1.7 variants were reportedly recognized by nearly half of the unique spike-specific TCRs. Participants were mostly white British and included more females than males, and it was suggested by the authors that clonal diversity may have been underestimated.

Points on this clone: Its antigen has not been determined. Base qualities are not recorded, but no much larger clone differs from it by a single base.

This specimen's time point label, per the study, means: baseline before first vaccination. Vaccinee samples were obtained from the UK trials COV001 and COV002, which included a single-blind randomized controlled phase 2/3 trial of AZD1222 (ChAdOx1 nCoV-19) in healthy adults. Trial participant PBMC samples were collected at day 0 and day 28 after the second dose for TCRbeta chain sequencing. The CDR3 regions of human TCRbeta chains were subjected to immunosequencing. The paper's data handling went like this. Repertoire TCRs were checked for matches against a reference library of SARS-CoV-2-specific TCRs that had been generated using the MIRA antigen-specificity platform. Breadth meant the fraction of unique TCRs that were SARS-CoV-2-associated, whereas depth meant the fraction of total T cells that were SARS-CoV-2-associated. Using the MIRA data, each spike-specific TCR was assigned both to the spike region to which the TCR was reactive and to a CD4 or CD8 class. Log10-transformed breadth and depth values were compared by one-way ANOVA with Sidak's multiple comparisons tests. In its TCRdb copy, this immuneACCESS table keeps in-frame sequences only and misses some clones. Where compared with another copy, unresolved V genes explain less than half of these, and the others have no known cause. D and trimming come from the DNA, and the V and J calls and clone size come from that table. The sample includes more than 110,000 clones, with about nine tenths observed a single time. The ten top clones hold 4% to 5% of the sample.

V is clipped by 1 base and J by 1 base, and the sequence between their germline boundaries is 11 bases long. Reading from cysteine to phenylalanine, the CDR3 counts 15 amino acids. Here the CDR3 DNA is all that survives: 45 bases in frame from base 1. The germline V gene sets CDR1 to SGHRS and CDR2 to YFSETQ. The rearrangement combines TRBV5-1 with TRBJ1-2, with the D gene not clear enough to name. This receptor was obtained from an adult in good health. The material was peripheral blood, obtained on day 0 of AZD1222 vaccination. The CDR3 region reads CASSLFGPFNYGYTF. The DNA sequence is TGCGCCAGCAGCTTGTTCGGCCCCTTTAACTATGGCTACACCTTC.